This T cell receptor (beta chain) was sequenced during a study of radiation and T cells in renal cell carcinoma. Clones were read by immunoSEQ multiplex PCR, and TCRdb kept only the in-frame ones, dropping some. The sample holds approximately 61,000 clones, roughly 79% seen once. There are 13 residues in the CDR3. The ends lost 5 bases at V and 4 bases at J; junction bases unmatched: 2. Germline values: CDR1 SEHNR, CDR2 FQNEAQ (reference sequence). Time point denoted: blood 2 weeks post-SBRT. Regarding treatment: 15 Gy SBRT to primary tumor, nephrectomy 4 weeks later. The sequence came from a man in his fifties or sixties with renal cell carcinoma. The specimen was blood, collected from a patient whose treatment included radiotherapy and nephrectomy. V gene TRBV7-9 combines with J gene TRBJ1-2; 9 bases match TRBD1. Here the CDR3 DNA reads TGTGCCAGCAGCCTACAGGGGGCCTATGGCTACACCTTC. This gives the protein CASSLQGAYGYTF.